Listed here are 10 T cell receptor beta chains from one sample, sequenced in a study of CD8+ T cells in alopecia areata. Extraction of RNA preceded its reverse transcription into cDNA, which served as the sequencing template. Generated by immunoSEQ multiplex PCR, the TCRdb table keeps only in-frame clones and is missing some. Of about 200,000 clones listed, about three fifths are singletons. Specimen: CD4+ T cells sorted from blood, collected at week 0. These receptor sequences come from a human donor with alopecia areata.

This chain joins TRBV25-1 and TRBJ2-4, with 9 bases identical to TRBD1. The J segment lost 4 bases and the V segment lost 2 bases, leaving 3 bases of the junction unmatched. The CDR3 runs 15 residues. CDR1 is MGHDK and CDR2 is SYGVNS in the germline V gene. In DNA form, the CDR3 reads TGTGCCAGCAGTGAACTACAGGGGGCAAAAAACATTCAGTACTTC. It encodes CASSELQGAKNIQYF.

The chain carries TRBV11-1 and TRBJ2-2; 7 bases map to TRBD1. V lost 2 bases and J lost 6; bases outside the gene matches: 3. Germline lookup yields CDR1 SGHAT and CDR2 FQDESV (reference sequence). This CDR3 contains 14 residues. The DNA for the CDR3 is TGTGCCAGCAGCTTATCAGACAGGGCCGGGGAGCTGTTTTTT. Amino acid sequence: CASSLSDRAGELFF. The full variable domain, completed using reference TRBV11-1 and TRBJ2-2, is EAEVAQSPRYKITEKSQAVAFWCDPISGHATLYWYRQILGQGPELLVQFQDESVVDDSQLPKDRFSAERLKGVDSTLKIQPAELGDSAMYLCASSLSDRAGELFFGEGSRLTVL.

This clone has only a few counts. For the CDR3, the DNA is TGTGCCAGCAGTGAACTCTTCTACGAGCAGTACTTC. Translated, it gives CASSELFYEQYF. The chain couples TRBV2 to TRBJ2-7; D is undetermined. The CDR3 spans 12 residues. Germline-derived CDR1 and CDR2 are SNHLY and FYNNEI. V lost 2 bases, J lost 3 bases, and 5 bases lay in between.

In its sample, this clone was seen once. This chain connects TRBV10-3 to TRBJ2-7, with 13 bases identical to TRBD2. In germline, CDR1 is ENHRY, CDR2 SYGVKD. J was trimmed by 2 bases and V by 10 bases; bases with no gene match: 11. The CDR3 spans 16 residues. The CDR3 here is CATLTSGGSHTYEQYF. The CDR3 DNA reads TGTGCCACCCTGACTAGCGGGGGGTCCCATACCTACGAGCAGTACTTC.

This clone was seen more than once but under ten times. CDR3 DNA: TGTGCCAGCTCGCCCACAGGGTGGGACGAGCAGTACTTC. It is translated as CASSPTGWDEQYF. This chain joins TRBV18 and TRBJ2-7; the D gene is possibly TRBD1 (6 bases). V gave up 6 bases and J gave up 5 bases, with 14 bases separating them. Germline CDR1 is KGHSH and CDR2 is LQKENI. The CDR3 spans 13 residues.

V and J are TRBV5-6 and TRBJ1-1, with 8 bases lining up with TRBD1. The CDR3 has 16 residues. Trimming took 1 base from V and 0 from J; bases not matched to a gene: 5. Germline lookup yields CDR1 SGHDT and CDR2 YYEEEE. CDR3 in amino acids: CASSLPRTGMNTEAFF. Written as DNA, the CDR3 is TGTGCCAGCAGCTTGCCTCGGACAGGGATGAACACTGAAGCTTTCTTT.

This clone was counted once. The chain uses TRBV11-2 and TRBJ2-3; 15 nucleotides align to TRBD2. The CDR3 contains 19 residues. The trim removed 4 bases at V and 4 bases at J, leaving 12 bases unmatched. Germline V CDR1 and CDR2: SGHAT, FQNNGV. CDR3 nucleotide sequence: TGTGCCAGCAGCTACTTTCGGACTAGCGGGAGGGCCGCGGCAGATACGCAGTATTTT. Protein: CASSYFRTSGRAAADTQYF.

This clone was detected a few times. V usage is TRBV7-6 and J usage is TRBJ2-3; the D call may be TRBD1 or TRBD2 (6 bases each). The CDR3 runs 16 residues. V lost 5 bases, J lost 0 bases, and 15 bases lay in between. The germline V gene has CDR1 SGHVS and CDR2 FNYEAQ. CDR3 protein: CASSAYQGTSTDTQYF. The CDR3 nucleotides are TGTGCCAGCAGCGCGTACCAGGGGACTAGCACAGATACGCAGTATTTT.

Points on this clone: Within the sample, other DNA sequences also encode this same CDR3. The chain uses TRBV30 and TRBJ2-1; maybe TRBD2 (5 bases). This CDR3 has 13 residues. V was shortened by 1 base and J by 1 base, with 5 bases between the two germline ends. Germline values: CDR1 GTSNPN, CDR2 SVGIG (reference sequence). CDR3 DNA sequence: TGTGCCTGGAGTGGAGGGTCCTACAATGAGCAGTTCTTC. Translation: CAWSGGSYNEQFF.

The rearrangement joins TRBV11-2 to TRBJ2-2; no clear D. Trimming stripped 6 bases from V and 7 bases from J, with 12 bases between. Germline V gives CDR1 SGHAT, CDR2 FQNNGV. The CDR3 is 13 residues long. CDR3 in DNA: TGTGCCAGCAGTCAATTGCGAGGCGGGGAGCTGTTTTTT. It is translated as CASSQLRGGELFF. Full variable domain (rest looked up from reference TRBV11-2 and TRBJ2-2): EAGVAQSPRYKIIEKRQSVAFWCNPISGHATLYWYQQILGQGPKLLIQFQNNGVVDDSQLPKDRFSAERLKGVDSTLKIQPAKLEDSAVYLCASSQLRGGELFFGEGSRLTVL.